This T cell receptor (beta chain) came from a study of shared clonotypes between healthy human individuals. Donors comprised only Caucasian adults living in Nashville, Tennessee. This CDR3 spans 14 amino acids. Germline trimming cut 4 bases from V and 4 bases from J; bases unmatched to any gene: 5. Germline CDR1 SGHNT, CDR2 YENEEA. The assay ran at deep level. Repertoires were generated with immunoSEQ multiplex PCR, while TCRdb's copy carries only in-frame clones and drops some. The table shows 2 million to 3 million clones, with roughly 93% occurring only once. As for this clone: Its antigen is still unknown.

Overall study findings and caveats: Naive CD4 clonotypes overlapped across several donors at approximately 5.5%.

The specimen was naive CD4+ T cells from PBMCs. Subset noted: CD45RA+ positively selected. The chain combines TRBV11-3 with TRBJ1-1; 8 positions match TRBD1. The sequence was obtained from a man in his late teens or twenties in good health. Some clones in this sample may be carry-over from other donors' samples. The CDR3 coding sequence is TGTGCCAGCAGCTCCAGGGGGCGAGGCACTGAAGCTTTCTTT. Amino acid sequence: CASSSRGRGTEAFF.